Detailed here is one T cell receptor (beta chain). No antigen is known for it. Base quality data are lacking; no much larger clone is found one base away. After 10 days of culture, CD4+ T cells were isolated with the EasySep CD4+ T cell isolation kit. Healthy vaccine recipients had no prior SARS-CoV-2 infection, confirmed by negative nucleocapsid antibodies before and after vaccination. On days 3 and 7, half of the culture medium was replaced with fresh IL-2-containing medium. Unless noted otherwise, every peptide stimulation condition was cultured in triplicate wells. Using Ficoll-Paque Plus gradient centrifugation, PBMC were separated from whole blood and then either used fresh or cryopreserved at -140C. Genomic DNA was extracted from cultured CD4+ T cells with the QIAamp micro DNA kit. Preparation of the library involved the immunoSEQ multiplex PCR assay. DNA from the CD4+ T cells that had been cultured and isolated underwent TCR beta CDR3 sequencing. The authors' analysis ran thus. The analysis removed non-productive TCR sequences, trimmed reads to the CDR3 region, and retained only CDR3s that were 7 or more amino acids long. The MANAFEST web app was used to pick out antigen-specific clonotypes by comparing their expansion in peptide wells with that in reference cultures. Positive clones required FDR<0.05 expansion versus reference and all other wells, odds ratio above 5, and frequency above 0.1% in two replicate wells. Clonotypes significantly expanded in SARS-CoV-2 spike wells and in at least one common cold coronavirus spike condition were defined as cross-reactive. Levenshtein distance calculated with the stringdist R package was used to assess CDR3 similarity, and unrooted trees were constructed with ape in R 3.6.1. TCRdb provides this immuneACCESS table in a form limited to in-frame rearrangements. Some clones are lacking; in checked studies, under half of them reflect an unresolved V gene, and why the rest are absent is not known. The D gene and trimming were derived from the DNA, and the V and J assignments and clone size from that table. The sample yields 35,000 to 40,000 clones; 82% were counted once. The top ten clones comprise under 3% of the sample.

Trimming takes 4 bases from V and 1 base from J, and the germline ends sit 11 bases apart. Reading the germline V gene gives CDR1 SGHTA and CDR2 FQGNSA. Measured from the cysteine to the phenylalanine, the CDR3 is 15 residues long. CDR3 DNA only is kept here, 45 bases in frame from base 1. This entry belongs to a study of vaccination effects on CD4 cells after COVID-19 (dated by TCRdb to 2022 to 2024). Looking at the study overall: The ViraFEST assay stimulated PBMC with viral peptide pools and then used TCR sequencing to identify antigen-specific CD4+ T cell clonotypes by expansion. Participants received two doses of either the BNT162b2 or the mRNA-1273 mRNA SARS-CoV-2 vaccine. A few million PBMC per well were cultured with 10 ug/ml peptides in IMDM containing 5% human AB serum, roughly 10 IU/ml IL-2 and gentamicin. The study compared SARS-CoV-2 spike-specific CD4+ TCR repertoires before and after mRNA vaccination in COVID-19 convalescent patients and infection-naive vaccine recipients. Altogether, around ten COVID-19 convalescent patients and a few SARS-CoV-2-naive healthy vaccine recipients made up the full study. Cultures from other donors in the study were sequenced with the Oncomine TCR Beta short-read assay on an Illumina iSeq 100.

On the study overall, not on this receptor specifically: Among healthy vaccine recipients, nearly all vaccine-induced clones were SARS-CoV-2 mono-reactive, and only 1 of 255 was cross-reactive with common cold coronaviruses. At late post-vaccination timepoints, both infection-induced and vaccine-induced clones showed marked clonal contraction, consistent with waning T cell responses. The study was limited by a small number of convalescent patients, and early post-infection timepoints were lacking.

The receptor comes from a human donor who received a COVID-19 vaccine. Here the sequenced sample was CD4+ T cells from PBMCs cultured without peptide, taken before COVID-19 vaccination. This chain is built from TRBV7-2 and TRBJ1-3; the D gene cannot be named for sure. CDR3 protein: CASSSPGRSGNTIYF. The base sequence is TGTGCCAGCAGCTCCCCGGGTCGTTCTGGAAACACCATATATTTT.